This T cell receptor beta chain was recovered during a study of type 1 regulatory T cells. The overall study: T-allo10 is an in vitro-generated, Tr1-enriched CD4 T cell product specific for alloantigen.

About this clonotype: Its antigen is not known.

The CDR3 is made up of 16 amino acids. Germline V lookup: CDR1 SGHRS, CDR2 YFSETQ. Trimming pared 1 base from V and 2 bases from J, leaving 13 bases between. TCRdb recomputed calls from the reads with MiXCR, one row per CDR3 protein. The table includes around 65,000 distinct CDR3 sequences, around 49% detected once. Broader study findings: Compared with non-type 1 regulatory T cells, type 1 regulatory T cells showed a more restricted TCR repertoire.

The sequencing input was cultured non-Tr1 T cells, either the whole culture or a sorted T cell fraction (not recorded which). This receptor was identified in a human donor in good health. The V gene is TRBV5-1, the J gene TRBJ2-1, with a possible D match to TRBD1 (5 bases). In DNA, the CDR3 is TGCGCCAGCAGCTTGTCAGGGCAGAGGCCCTACAATGAGCAGTTCTTC. Translation: CASSLSGQRPYNEQFF.